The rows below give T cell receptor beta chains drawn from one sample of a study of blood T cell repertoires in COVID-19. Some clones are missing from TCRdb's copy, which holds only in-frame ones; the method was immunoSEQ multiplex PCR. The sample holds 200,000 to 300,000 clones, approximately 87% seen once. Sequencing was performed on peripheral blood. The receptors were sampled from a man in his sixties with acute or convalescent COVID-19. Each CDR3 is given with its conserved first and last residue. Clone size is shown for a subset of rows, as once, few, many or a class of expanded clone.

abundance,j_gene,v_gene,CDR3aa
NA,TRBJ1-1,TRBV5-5,CASGTGGRNTEAFF
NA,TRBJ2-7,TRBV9,CASSVSPQGGPYEQYF
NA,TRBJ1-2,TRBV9,CASSPGDRGWYGYTF
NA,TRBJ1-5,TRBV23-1,CASPWRFSNSNQPQHF
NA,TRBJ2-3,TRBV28,CASSFYQDTQYF
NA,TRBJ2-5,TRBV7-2,CASSPRGQETQYF
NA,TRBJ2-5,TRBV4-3,CASSPLTSGKETQYF
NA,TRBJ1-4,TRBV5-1,CASSPRQGTTNEKLFF
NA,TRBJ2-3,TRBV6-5,CASRGGIWADTQYF
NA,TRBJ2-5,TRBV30,CAWRGQGGSETQYF
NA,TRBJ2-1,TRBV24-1,CATSPRTSSYNEQFF
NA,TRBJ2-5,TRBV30,CAWSTGDQETQYF
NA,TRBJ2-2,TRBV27,CASSSPLAGGRTGELFF
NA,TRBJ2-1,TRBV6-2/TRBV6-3,CASSYSLPGQGGHEQFF
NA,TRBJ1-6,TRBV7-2,CASSLAGGDNSPLHF
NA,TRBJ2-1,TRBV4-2,CASSQVPGPNNEQFF
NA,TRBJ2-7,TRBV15,CATSRDRRDSLRGGYYEQYF
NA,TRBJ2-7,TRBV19,CASSPLRSSYEQYF
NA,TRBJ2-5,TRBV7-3,CASSHSDTERQTQYF
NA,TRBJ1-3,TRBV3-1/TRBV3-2,CASSQRVGENTIYF
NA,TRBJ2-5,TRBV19,CASSIQGLQETQYF
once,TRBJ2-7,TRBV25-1,CASSEEAGISYEQYF
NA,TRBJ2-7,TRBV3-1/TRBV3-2,CASSESGSPEQYF
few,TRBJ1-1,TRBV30,CAWSTTENTEAFF
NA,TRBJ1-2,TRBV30,CAWSITSGQGYGYTF
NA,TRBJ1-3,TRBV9,CASSAQGARNTIYF
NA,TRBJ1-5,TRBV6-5,CASSYIRDRNQPQHF
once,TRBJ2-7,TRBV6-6,CASSLGGDRGLYEQYF
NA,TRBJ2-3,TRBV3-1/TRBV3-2,CASSQEDFTDTQYF
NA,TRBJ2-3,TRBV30,CAWSRSTRTSTDTQYF
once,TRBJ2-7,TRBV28,CASSPPGLEIYEQYF
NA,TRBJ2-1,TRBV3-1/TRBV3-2,CASSQADFNEQFF
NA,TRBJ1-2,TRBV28,CASSLRGNRGYGYTF
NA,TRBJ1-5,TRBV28,CASSFGQSSNQPQHF